Listed below are T cell receptor beta chains from one sample, sequenced in a study of CXCR3-negative and CXCR3-positive naive CD8 T cells. TCRdb re-called the 5' RACE reads; one entry per CDR3 protein, DNA not given. There are 130,000 or so distinct CDR3 sequences in the sample, with 0.41% held by the top ten. Sequenced material: naive CXCR3+ CD8+ T cells from blood. The receptors shown here come from a human donor in good health. Some clones in this sample may be carry-over from other donors' samples. Each CDR3 is given with its conserved first and last residue.

>TRBJ2-2|15|TRBV7-3
CASSLSGEYTGELFF
>TRBJ1-5|13|TRBV2
CASSEVYLQPQHF
>TRBJ2-6|15|TRBV7-3
CASSPTGSGANVLTF
>TRBJ2-5|14|TRBV4-1
CASSQGAGKETQYF
>TRBJ2-1|15|TRBV7-2
CASSLTLGRYNEQFF
>TRBJ2-2|17|TRBV28
CASSAGLAGPRTGELFF
>TRBJ2-7|15|TRBV5-6
CASSLPSTGAYEQYF
>TRBJ2-7|15|TRBV14
CASSQEWQAVYEQYF
>TRBJ2-1|15|TRBV14
CASRITGDPTNEQFF
>TRBJ2-7|13|TRBV11-2
CASSTGPDYEQYF
>TRBJ1-2|16|TRBV12-3/TRBV12-4
CASSPDTRPGYYGYTF
>TRBJ2-7|16|TRBV29-1
CSVEGGFGTPDYEQYF
>TRBJ2-1|16|TRBV5-1
CASSLGGGGPYNEQFF
>TRBJ2-7|15|TRBV14
CASSQDPMASYEQYF
>TRBJ2-1|18|TRBV7-8
CASKPQGTSGGARPAPFF
>TRBJ2-1|16|TRBV6-5
CASSYARDSAYNEQFF
>TRBJ2-1|16|TRBV19
CASSIPGLVGYNEQFF
>TRBJ1-4|15|TRBV4-1
CASSQTSPTNEKLFF
>TRBJ2-5|13|TRBV25-1
CASSARNEETQYF
>TRBJ2-7|12|TRBV14
CASGFSSYEQYF